These 26 T cell receptor beta chains were all obtained from the same sample, sequenced in a study of response to subunit inactivated influenza vaccine. One entry per CDR3 protein results from TCRdb running MiXCR on the RT-PCR reads. The sample has 450,000 to 700,000 distinct CDR3 sequences, about 14% seen once; the top ten hold over 8.5%. Sequenced material: PBMCs from blood, taken about 12 days after vaccination. The receptors shown here come from a man between 50 and 59 years old who received an inactivated influenza vaccine.

This clonotype was found many times. The chain is built from TRBV12-3 or TRBV12-4 and TRBJ2-5, with TRBD1 as a possible D gene (5 bases). The CDR3 has 14 amino acids. Trimming took 4 bases from V and 0 from J, leaving 9 bases between them. The CDR3 DNA sequence: TGTGCCAGCAGTTACAGGAGAAACCAAGAGACCCAGTACTTC. Encoded protein: CASSYRRNQETQYF.

In this sample, this clonotype turned up a few times. At one end, the junction sequence differs from germline, possibly due to a read error. The gene calls are TRBV7-2 and TRBJ2-1; 11 bases align to TRBD2. This CDR3 is 15 amino acids long. CDR1 SGHTA and CDR2 FQGNSA come from the germline V gene. The CDR3 coding sequence is TGTGCCAGCAGCCTAGCGGGGGGATCAGTCGGTGAGCAGTTCTTC. Translation: CASSLAGGSVGEQFF.

This clonotype was counted at least ten times. The rearrangement links TRBV2 to TRBJ2-7, with a weak D call TRBD2 (5 bases). There are 14 residues in the CDR3. V dropped 1 base and J dropped 2 bases, with 9 bases sitting between them. Germline CDR1 reads SNHLY; CDR2 reads FYNNEI. For the CDR3, the DNA is TGTGCCAGCAGTGAAGGCGGGTTGCCCTACGAGCAGTACTTC. It codes for CASSEGGLPYEQYF.

The J gene is TRBJ2-1, the V gene TRBV7-8; TRBD1 agrees at 8 bases. CDR1 is SGHVS, CDR2 FQNEAQ, per germline. CDR3 length: 14 amino acids. V shed 6 bases, J shed 9 bases, and the junction held 10 bases outside the gene matches. Written as DNA, the CDR3 is TGTGCCAGCAGATCGGCAGGGGGCAGCTCTGAGCAGTTCTTC. This sequence encodes CASRSAGGSSEQFF.

V is TRBV21-1 and J is TRBJ2-2; the table's D call TRBD1 went unverified against the DNA. TRBV21-1 counts as a pseudogene. The CDR3 contains 18 residues. The CDR3 DNA reads TGTGCCAGCAGCAATGATACGACAGGGGGACCAAACACCGGGGAGCTGTTTTTT. Residues: CASSNDTTGGPNTGELFF.

This clonotype occurred many times. The V gene is TRBV15, the J gene TRBJ2-3; either TRBD1 or TRBD2 may supply D (5 bases each). The CDR3 runs 12 residues. Germline CDR1 reads LNHNV; CDR2 reads YYDKDF (reference sequence). V lost 6 bases and J lost 5, with 9 bases in between. DNA of the CDR3: TGTGCCACCAGTGATGGGGGAGATACGCAGTATTTT. This gives the protein CATSDGGDTQYF.

This clonotype was detected only a few times. This chain links TRBV29-1 with TRBJ2-1; D tentatively fits TRBD1 or TRBD2 (6 bases each). Germline V gene data show CDR1 as SQVTM and CDR2 as ANQGSEA. V was shortened by 4 bases and J by 7 bases, with 8 bases between the two germline ends. The CDR3 has 11 amino acids. The CDR3 reads CSVGGGNEQFF. The CDR3 nucleotides are TGCAGCGTTGGAGGGGGGAATGAGCAGTTCTTC.

This clonotype was picked up many times. This sequence joins TRBV29-1 and TRBJ1-2; D gene unclear. Germline loops: CDR1 SQVTM, CDR2 ANQGSEA. This CDR3 comprises 12 residues. V lost 7 bases to trimming and J lost 6 bases, with 15 bases between them. CDR3 sequence reads: CSASKIGHGYTF. CDR3 DNA sequence: TGCAGCGCCTCAAAAATAGGGCATGGCTACACCTTC. The full variable domain, rest sourced from reference TRBV29-1 and TRBJ1-2, is SAVISQKPSRDICQRGTSLTIQCQVDSQVTMMFWYRQQPGQSLTLIATANQGSEATYESGFVIDKFPISRPNLTFSTLTVSNMSPEDSSIYLCSASKIGHGYTFGSGTRLTVV.

This clonotype has a handful of counts. This chain uses TRBV9 with TRBJ2-2; 13 nucleotides match TRBD2. The CDR3 totals 16 residues. Losses at the gene ends were 4 bases for V and 6 bases for J; bases not matched to a gene: 6. Germline-derived CDR1 and CDR2 are SGDLS and YYNGEE. The CDR3 loop reads CASSPGTSGIAGELFF. The DNA of the CDR3 is TGTGCCAGCAGCCCCGGGACTAGCGGGATTGCCGGGGAGCTGTTTTTT.

The chain is built from TRBV29-1 and TRBJ1-2, with 7 bases identical to TRBD1. Per the germline V gene, CDR1 is SQVTM and CDR2 is ANQGSEA. V was pared by 4 bases and J by 1 base, with 9 bases of the junction left unmatched. The CDR3 is made up of 15 amino acids. The CDR3 nucleotides are TGCAGCGTTGGGGGACAGCTCCCAATTAACTATGGCTACACCTTC. It translates to CSVGGQLPINYGYTF.

Only a few counts were recorded for this clonotype. The chain combines TRBV5-1 with TRBJ2-1; the D gene could be TRBD1 or TRBD2 (6 bases each). The CDR3 sequence is 15 residues long. The ends were cut back, 3 bases at V and 4 bases at J, with 14 bases in the middle. CDR1 is SGHRS, CDR2 YFSETQ, per germline. The CDR3 DNA reads TGCGCCAGCAGCTCCCGAGGGGGGCGTTACAATGAGCAGTTCTTC. This translates into CASSSRGGRYNEQFF.

This clonotype was found a few times. The DNA for the CDR3 is TGCGCCAGCAGCTTGGAGCCGGGGGCCGCCGAACTGTTTTTT. The encoded protein is CASSLEPGAAELFF. This chain uses TRBV5-1 with TRBJ1-4; D is perhaps TRBD1 (6 bases). Germline V CDR1 and CDR2: SGHRS, YFSETQ. Trimming shortened V by 0 bases and J by 12 bases, and 15 bases separated the two germline ends. The CDR3 covers 14 residues.

The chain carries TRBV5-5 and TRBJ2-3; TRBD2 might be the D (7 bases). Trimming pared 6 bases from V and 5 bases from J, leaving 16 bases between. Germline values: CDR1 SGHKS, CDR2 YYEKEE (reference sequence). The CDR3 runs 14 residues. The CDR3 is CASNLPGEGDTQYF. The CDR3 DNA reads as TGTGCCAGCAACCTTCCAGGGGAGGGAGATACGCAGTATTTT.

This clonotype occurred a few times. The chain carries TRBV12-3 or TRBV12-4 and TRBJ2-6; D uncertain. The CDR3 runs to 15 residues. V gave up 3 bases and J gave up 0 bases, with 6 bases separating them. Written as DNA, the CDR3 is TGTGCCAGCAGTTTGATAGCCTCTGGGGCCAACGTCCTGACTTTC. It codes for CASSLIASGANVLTF.

The J gene is TRBJ1-1, the V gene TRBV6-5; D gene ambiguous. Germline CDR1 is MNHEY and CDR2 is SVGAGI. This CDR3 has 16 amino acids. Between the trimmed V and J ends, which lost 1 base and 4 bases, there was a span of 16 bases. The CDR3 sequence: CASSYFKVPWGTEAFF. For the CDR3, the DNA is TGTGCCAGCAGTTACTTTAAGGTGCCCTGGGGCACTGAAGCTTTCTTT.

The chain is built from TRBV15 and TRBJ2-1; D might be TRBD1 (6 bases). V shed 7 bases and J shed 9 bases, with 19 bases lying between them. CDR1 is LNHNV and CDR2 is YYDKDF in the germline V gene (reference sequence). The CDR3 consists of 14 residues. The CDR3 protein is CATTPGEGSREQFF. The CDR3 DNA reads as TGTGCCACCACCCCAGGGGAAGGGTCGCGTGAGCAGTTCTTC. Variable domain in full (rest from reference TRBV15 and TRBJ2-1): DAMVIQNPRYQVTQFGKPVTLSCSQTLNHNVMYWYQQKSSQAPKLLFHYYDKDFNNEADTPDNFQSRRPNTSFCFLDIRSPGLGDTAMYLCATTPGEGSREQFFGPGTRLTVL.

Only a few counts were recorded for this clonotype. V is TRBV7-9 and J is TRBJ2-3; 13 bases are a match to TRBD2. The trim removed 5 bases at V and 6 bases at J, leaving 8 bases unmatched. The CDR3 is made up of 16 amino acids. CDR1 and CDR2 from the germline V gene are SEHNR and FQNEAQ (reference sequence). The CDR3 coding sequence is TGTGCCAGCAGCCAAGGACTAGCGGGGGTAGGGGATACGCAGTATTTT. Protein: CASSQGLAGVGDTQYF.

This clonotype was seen many times. The V gene is TRBV7-9, the J gene TRBJ1-2; no firm D call. CDR1 is SEHNR and CDR2 is FQNEAQ in the germline V gene (reference sequence). The CDR3 consists of 16 residues. Trimming removed 6 bases at V and 4 bases at J, with 21 bases between. The chain's CDR3 is CASSLYLSAGPYGYTF. CDR3 bases: TGTGCCAGCAGTCTCTACTTGTCCGCCGGCCCCTATGGCTACACCTTC.

This clonotype turned up a few times. V is TRBV7-9 and J is TRBJ1-4; D unclear. V was pared by 5 bases and J by 0 bases, with 7 bases between. This CDR3 comprises 14 residues. Germline V gene sequence: CDR1 SEHNR, CDR2 FQNEAQ (reference sequence). CDR3 loop: CASSESATNEKLFF. CDR3 coding DNA: TGTGCCAGCAGCGAGTCTGCAACTAATGAAAAACTGTTTTTT.

CDR3 nucleotide sequence: TGTGCCAGCAGCTTAGCTCACAGGGGGCTGACTGAAGCTTTCTTT. Protein sequence: CASSLAHRGLTEAFF. This chain uses TRBV7-2 with TRBJ1-1; 9 nucleotides agree with TRBD1. Trimming at V came to 0 bases and at J to 5 bases, leaving 4 bases not matched to a gene. Germline V gene lookup returns CDR1 SGHTA and CDR2 FQGNSA. The CDR3 runs to 15 residues.

The chain is built from TRBV28 and TRBJ2-2; TRBD2 is a possible D gene (7 bases). Deletions cut 7 bases from V and 4 bases from J, with 13 bases between. Germline CDR1 reads MDHEN; CDR2 reads SYDVKM. The CDR3 contains 14 residues. CDR3 sequence: CASIWGGSTGELFF. In nucleotides, the CDR3 is TGTGCCAGCATCTGGGGGGGCAGCACCGGGGAGCTGTTTTTT.

The chain couples TRBV12-3 or TRBV12-4 to TRBJ2-3; the match to TRBD2 covers 10 bases. The V and J ends lost 7 bases and 3 bases, in that order; junction bases with no gene match: 4. CDR3 length: 14 amino acids. CDR3 sequence (DNA): TGTGCCAGCAACATAGCGGGAGGAACAGATACGCAGTATTTT. Residues: CASNIAGGTDTQYF.

This clonotype showed up just a few times. This chain uses TRBV5-1 with TRBJ1-2, with 12 bases aligning to TRBD1. V was clipped by 3 bases and J by 3 bases; unmatched bases: 6. Germline CDR1 reads SGHRS; CDR2 reads YFSETQ. The length of the CDR3 is 16 residues. The chain's CDR3 is CASSWGQGAKDYGYTF. For the CDR3, the DNA is TGCGCCAGCAGCTGGGGACAGGGGGCGAAGGACTATGGCTACACCTTC.

The V call is TRBV28, the J call TRBJ2-5; D unresolved. The V end lost 3 bases, the J end lost 5 bases, and 10 bases lay between the germline ends. This CDR3 region has 13 residues. The germline V gene has CDR1 MDHEN and CDR2 SYDVKM. The CDR3 bases are TGTGCCAGCAGTTTTCCTCCTTCGGAGACCCAGTACTTC. This encodes CASSFPPSETQYF. The whole variable domain, filled in from reference TRBV28 and TRBJ2-5, reads DVKVTQSSRYLVKRTGEKVFLECVQDMDHENMFWYRQDPGLGLRLIYFSYDVKMKEKGDIPEGYSVSREKKERFSLILESASTNQTSMYLCASSFPPSETQYFGPGTRLLVL.

The V and J genes are TRBV18 and TRBJ1-1; the match to TRBD1 covers 12 bases. CDR1 is KGHSH and CDR2 is LQKENI in the germline V gene. CDR3 length: 18 amino acids. Germline trimming cut 4 bases from V and 0 bases from J; bases unmatched to any gene: 9. The CDR3 region is CASSRYWGQGAVNTEAFF. The CDR3 DNA reads as TGTGCCAGCTCACGGTATTGGGGACAGGGGGCTGTGAACACTGAAGCTTTCTTT.

This clonotype was recorded many times. The rearrangement links TRBV12-3 or TRBV12-4 to TRBJ2-3; weak D call: TRBD2 (6 bases). This CDR3 has 17 amino acids. V was cut by 8 bases and J by 3 bases, with 24 bases left in between. The CDR3 coding sequence is TGTGCCAGCTGGCCTGGACCCGAGCGGGCTCGGACAGATACGCAGTATTTT. This translates into CASWPGPERARTDTQYF.